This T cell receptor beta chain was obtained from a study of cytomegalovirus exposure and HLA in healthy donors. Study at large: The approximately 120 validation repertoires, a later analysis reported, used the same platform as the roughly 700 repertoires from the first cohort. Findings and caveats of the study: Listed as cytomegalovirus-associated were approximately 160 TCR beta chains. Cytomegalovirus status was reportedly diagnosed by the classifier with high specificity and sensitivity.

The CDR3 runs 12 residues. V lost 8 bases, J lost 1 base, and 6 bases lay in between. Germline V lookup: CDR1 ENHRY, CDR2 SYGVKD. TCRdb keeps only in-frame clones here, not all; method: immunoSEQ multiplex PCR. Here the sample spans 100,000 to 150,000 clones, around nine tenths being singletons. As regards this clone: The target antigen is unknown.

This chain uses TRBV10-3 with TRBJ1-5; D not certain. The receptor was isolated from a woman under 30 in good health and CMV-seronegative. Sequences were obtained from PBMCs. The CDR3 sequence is CAIAGSNQPQHF. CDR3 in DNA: TGTGCCATCGCGGGGAGCAATCAGCCCCAGCATTTT.